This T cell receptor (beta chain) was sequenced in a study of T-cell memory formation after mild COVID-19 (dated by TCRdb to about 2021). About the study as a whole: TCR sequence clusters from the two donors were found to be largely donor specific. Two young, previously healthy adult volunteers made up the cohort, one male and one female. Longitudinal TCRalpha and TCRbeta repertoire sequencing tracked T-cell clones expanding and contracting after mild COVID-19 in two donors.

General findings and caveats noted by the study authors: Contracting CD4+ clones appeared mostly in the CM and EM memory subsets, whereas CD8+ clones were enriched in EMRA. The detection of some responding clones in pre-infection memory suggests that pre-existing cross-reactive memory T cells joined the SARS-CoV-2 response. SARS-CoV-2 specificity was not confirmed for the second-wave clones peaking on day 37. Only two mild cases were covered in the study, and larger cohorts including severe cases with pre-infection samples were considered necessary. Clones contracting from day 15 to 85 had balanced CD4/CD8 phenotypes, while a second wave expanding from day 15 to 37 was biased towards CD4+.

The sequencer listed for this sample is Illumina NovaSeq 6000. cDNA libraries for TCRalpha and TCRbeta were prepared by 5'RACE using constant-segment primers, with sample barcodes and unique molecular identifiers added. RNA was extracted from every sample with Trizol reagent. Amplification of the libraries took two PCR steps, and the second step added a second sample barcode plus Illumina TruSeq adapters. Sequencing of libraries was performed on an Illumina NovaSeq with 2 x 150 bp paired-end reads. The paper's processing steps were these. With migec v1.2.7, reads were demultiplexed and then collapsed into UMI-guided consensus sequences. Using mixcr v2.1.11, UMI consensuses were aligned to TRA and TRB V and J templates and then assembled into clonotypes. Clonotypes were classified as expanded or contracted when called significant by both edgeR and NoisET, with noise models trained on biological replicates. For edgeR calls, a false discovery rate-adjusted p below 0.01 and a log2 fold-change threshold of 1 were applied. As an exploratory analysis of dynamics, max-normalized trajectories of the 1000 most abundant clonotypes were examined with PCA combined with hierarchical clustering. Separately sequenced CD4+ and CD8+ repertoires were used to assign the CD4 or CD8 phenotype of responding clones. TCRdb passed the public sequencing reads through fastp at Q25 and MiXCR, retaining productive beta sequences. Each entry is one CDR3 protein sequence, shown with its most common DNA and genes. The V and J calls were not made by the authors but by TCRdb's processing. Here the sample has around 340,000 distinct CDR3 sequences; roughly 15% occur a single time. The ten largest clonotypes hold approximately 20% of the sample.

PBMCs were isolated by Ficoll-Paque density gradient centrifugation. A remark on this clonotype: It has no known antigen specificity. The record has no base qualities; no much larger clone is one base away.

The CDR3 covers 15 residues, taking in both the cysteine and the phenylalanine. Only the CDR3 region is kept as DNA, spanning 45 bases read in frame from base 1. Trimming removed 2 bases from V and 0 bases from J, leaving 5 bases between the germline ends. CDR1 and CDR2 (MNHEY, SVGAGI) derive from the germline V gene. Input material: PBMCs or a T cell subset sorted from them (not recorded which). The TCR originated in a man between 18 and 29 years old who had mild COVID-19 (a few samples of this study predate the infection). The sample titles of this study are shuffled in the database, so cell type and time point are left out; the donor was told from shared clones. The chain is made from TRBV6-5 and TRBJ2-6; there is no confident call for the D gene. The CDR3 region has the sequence CASSYLSSGANVLTF. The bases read TGTGCCAGCAGTTACCTTAGCTCTGGGGCCAACGTCCTGACTTTC.